The text below deals with one TCR beta chain. As yet, its antigen is unknown. The sample belongs to a study of T cell responses to AZD1222 COVID-19 vaccine. Findings and caveats of the study: Donors were mostly white British, more females; clonal diversity possibly underestimated. Regions left unmutated in variants are reportedly the target of nearly half of spike-specific TCRs. Increases in Spike-specific TCR breadth and depth were seen after two AZD1222 doses. At study baseline, merely about 6 AZD1222 recipients were seropositive.

Assay: immunoSEQ multiplex PCR; the TCRdb copy retains only in-frame clones and omits some. The sample holds approximately 180,000 clones; 88% are singletons and the top ten take 25% to 30%. The origin of this receptor is an adult who received the AZD1222 COVID-19 vaccine. The sequenced sample was peripheral blood, obtained 28 days after the second AZD1222 dose.

The DNA for the CDR3 is TGTGCCAGCAGCCCAGGACCGGGAAGGATGGAGCAGTACTTC. The encoded protein is CASSPGPGRMEQYF. The chain carries TRBV7-2 and TRBJ2-7; tentative D call: TRBD2 (5 bases). Germline V gene sequence: CDR1 SGHTA, CDR2 FQGNSA. The CDR3 is 14 residues long. V shed 5 bases and J shed 7 bases, with 18 bases lying between them.